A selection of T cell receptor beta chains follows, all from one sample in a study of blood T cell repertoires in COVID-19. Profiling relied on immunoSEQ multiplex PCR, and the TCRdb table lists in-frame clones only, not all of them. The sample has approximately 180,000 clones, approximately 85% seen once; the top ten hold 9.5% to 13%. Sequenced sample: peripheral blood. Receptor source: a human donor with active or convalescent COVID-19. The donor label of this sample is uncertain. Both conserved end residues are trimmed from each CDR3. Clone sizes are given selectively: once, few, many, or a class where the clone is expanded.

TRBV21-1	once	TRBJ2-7	ANQLDCHEQY
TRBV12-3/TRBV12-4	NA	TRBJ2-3	ASRLGGGQY
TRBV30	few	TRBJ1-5	AWSQAFRGNQPQH
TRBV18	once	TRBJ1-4	ASSPGGGNEKLF
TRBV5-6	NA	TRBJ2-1	ASSLGTGGGSEQF
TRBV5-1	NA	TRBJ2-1	ASSLAGSNYNEQF
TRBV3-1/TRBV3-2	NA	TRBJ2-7	ASSQGTGQGIYEQY
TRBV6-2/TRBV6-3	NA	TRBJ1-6	ASSGQATNSPLH
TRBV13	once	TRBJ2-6	ASTGTGPSGANVLT
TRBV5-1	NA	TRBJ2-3	ASSLEGDDYITDTQY
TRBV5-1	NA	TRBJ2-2	ASSSKTRDNRAGELF
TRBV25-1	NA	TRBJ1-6	ASSKTGGFNSPLH
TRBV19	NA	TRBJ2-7	ASSIFSGGGQY
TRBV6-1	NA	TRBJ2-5	ASSAAGGAQETQY
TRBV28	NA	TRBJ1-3	ASSLNRPSGNTIY
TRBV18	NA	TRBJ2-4	ASSPGGRLNIQY
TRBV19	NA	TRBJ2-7	ASSMGTYSYEQY
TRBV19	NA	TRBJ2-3	ASTNLAETSTDTQY
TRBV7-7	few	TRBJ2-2	ASSLFRNTGELF
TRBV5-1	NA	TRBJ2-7	ASSSLLSYEQY
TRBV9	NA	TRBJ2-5	ASSVDQTAQETQY
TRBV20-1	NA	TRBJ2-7	SASSLSSREQY
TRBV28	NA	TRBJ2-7	ASTPSGSLYEQY
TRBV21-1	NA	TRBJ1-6	ASSKRDKGGDRGGPLH
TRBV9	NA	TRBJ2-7	ASSVEAQGRLYEQY
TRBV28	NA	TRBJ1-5	ASSRHPAGVDQPQH
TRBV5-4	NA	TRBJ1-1	ASSLMEGGGTEAF
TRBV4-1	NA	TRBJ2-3	ASSKGDRETDTQY
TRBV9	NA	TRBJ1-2	ASSVTSSYGYT
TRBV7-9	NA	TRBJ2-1	ASSSGLAGVSEQF
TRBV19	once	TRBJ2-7	ASSLTGGIYEQY
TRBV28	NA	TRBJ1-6	AAAAGKTNNSPLH
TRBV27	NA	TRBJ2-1	ASRQGWEGDEQF
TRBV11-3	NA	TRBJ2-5	ASSQGRGLQETQY
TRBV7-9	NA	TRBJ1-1	ASIIGEGGWRETEAF
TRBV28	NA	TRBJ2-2	ASSFTRGLAGNTGELF
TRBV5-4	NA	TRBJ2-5	ASSETSGRRGETQY
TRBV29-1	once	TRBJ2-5	SVKLAGGGETQY
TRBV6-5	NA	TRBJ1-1	ASSYDLGVRAF
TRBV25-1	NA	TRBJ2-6	ASSIGQGALSGANVLT
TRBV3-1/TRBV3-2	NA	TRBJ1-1	ASRVSEGGGSTEAF
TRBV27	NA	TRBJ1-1	ASWRVNTEAF
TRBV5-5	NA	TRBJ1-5	ASSPEARTLLGNQPQH
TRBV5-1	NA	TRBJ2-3	ASSLEGTDTQY
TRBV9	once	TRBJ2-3	ASSEGGGTDTQY
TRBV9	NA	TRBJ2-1	ASSGRAPNYNEQF
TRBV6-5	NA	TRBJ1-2	ASSYGGEGGYT
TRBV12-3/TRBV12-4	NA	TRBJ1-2	ATRDRGIGGYT
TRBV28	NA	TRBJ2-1	ASSSRGTGVDEQF
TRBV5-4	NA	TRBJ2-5	ASSLREGRETQY
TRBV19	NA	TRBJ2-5	ASSHTSGEPQETQY
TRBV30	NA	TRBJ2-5	AWSVGGVETQY
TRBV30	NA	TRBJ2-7	AWSVIMGLEY
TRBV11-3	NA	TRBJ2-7	ASSEGVGLAGGTYEQY
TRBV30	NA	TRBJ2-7	AWSVPHRTGEQY
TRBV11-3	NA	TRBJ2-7	ASSLVWTSGTYEQY
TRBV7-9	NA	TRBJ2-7	ASSPPSSGSAYEQY